The clone carrying this TCR beta chain was picked up a small number of times. Its specificity is not known. Using immunoSEQ multiplex PCR, the repertoire was profiled, and TCRdb retains in-frame clones only, with some absent. This table has roughly 3,500 clones, around 24% appearing once. The data were obtained in a study of T cells in localized non-small cell lung cancer. General study results and limits: Among the tissues sampled, uninvolved adjacent lung had the highest T cell clonality, above tumor. It remains possible that heterogeneity exists, since only one tumor region was sequenced. Elevated circulating T cell density in blood was associated with longer overall survival. Adjacent lung exhibited a median of 57 among the 100 most abundant tumor clones.

This CDR3 contains 15 residues. With 2 bases removed from V and 4 bases from J, the gap between germline ends came to 14 bases. CDR1 MNHGY and CDR2 SAAAGT come from the germline V gene. Specimen: lung tumor tissue, collected before any cancer treatment. This receptor was obtained from a woman aged 35 to 70 with stage I lung adenocarcinoma. The chain couples TRBV6-8 to TRBJ1-1; a possible D gene is TRBD1 (5 bases). As DNA, the CDR3 is TGTGCCAGCAGTTACACGGGGATTGGGGGCACTGAAGCTTTCTTT. The encoded protein is CASSYTGIGGTEAFF.